The clone carrying this TCR beta chain was seen a few times. This specimen belongs to a study of cytomegalovirus exposure and HLA in healthy donors. CDR3 length equals 15 residues. Germline V gene data show CDR1 as SEHNR and CDR2 as FQNEAQ (reference sequence). V lost 5 bases and J lost 3; bases outside the gene matches: 8. A multiplex PCR was run with 60 Vbeta primers and 13 Jbeta primers. Some clones are missing from TCRdb's copy, which holds only in-frame ones; the method was immunoSEQ multiplex PCR. The table includes fewer than 200,000 clones, over 75% detected once. The chain combines TRBV7-9 with TRBJ2-7; 9 bases align to TRBD1. The sample consisted of PBMCs. The TCR sequence derives from a man aged 35 to 55 in good health and CMV-seronegative. The CDR3 loop is CASSPLTGGGYEQYF. The CDR3 DNA sequence: TGTGCCAGCAGCCCACTAACAGGGGGCGGCTACGAGCAGTACTTC.